The rows below give T cell receptor beta chains drawn from one sample of a study of cytomegalovirus exposure and HLA in healthy donors. Some clones are missing from TCRdb's copy, which holds only in-frame ones; the method was immunoSEQ multiplex PCR. The sample includes 60,000 or so clones, more than 75% of them seen just once. Sequencing was carried out using PBMCs. These TCRs come from a young man in good health and CMV-seronegative. CDR3s include the opening cysteine and the closing phenylalanine or tryptophan.

TRBJ1-4 TRBV19 CASKDSNLGEKLFF
TRBJ2-6 TRBV2 CASKRDSGANVLTF
TRBJ2-7 TRBV18 CASSPPSGGSYEQYF
TRBJ2-7 TRBV10-2 CASSGGQGLREQYF
TRBJ2-7 TRBV29-1 CSVFTRDSYEQYF
TRBJ2-5 TRBV9 CASSEGTSGLQETQYF
TRBJ2-5 TRBV7-9 CASSFPVLAGQETQYF
TRBJ2-1 TRBV7-6 CASSLKGLAGDEQFF
TRBJ2-3 TRBV28 CASSLVAGDTDTQYF
TRBJ2-1 TRBV7-9 CASSPPVIEQFF
TRBJ2-3 TRBV27 CASSLEGTGNWDTQYF
TRBJ2-1 TRBV18 CASSPSIGGLNEQFF
TRBJ1-2 TRBV6-6 CASSWRQGNYGYTF
TRBJ1-1 TRBV6-5 CATKQENTEAFF
TRBJ1-4 TRBV5-4 CASSDTLSGEKLFF
TRBJ1-5 TRBV4-1 CASSQGRTGSQPQHF
TRBJ1-1 TRBV29-1 CSGSSGGVGTEAFF
TRBJ2-7 TRBV28 CASSLSGRSYEQYF
TRBJ1-1 TRBV9 CASSVQGLTEAFF
TRBJ2-1 TRBV7-3 CASRKSGSENEQFF
TRBJ2-7 TRBV5-5 CASSFLFWPHYEQYF
TRBJ2-3 TRBV6-4 CASSVSGGTDTQYF
TRBJ2-5 TRBV27 CASSSATSGRDETQYF
TRBJ2-5 TRBV9 CASSGSGGRSWETQYF
TRBJ2-2 TRBV27 CASSFSRTGGPTGELFF
TRBJ2-7 TRBV7-3 CASSPLGASSEQYF
TRBJ1-2 TRBV5-6 CASSGAGHMVDGYTF
TRBJ1-2 TRBV18 CASSPPGERGGYTF
TRBJ2-1 TRBV4-1 CASSLDDGTNYNEQFF
TRBJ1-5 TRBV4-1 CASSRQTREPQHF
TRBJ1-4 TRBV6-4 CASSVEAGGNEKLFF
TRBJ2-1 TRBV5-5 CASSSGRDEQFF
TRBJ2-1 TRBV19 CASTKGVEQFF
TRBJ2-5 TRBV30 CAWTELRQQETQYF
TRBJ1-2 TRBV6-5 CASRGSIGGYTF
TRBJ2-2 TRBV4-3 CASSQDTSGLNTGELFF
TRBJ2-1 TRBV27 CASSSLWGLADNEQFF
TRBJ2-2 TRBV10-3 CAISARAGANTGELFF
TRBJ1-3 TRBV4-2 CASSRQGAEGNTIYF
TRBJ2-3 TRBV6-5 CASRRTGGTDTQYF
TRBJ2-2 TRBV7-6 CASSGTSGTSNTGELFF
TRBJ2-7 TRBV6-1 CASRHYRQGVNEQYF
TRBJ2-7 TRBV5-6 CASSSGDAYEQYF
TRBJ2-1 TRBV6-1 CASSDWAGVYTEQFF
TRBJ1-1 TRBV2 CASSFQGAAQNTEAFF
TRBJ2-7 TRBV9 CASSDPLDGSSYEQYF